Many counts were recorded for the clone carrying this TCR beta chain. Its cognate antigen is unknown. The data were taken from a study of T cells in Graves' hyperthyroidism and ophthalmopathy. Overall study context: Initial diagnosis, before any treatment, was when peripheral blood was collected. Points from the study as a whole: The model identified upcoming ophthalmopathy a median approximately 6.5 months ahead of onset. Blood samples included most of the expanded thyroid clonotypes exceeding 0.001.

Participants, patients aged 18 to 65, had newly diagnosed hyperthyroidism with a duration under 2 months. RNA transcripts yielded amplified TCR beta CDR3 regions. The TCR CDR3 first-round RT-PCR relied on the HTBI primer set. MiXCR, run by TCRdb on the multiplex PCR reads, gives a single entry per CDR3 protein. The sample gives hundreds of thousands of distinct CDR3 sequences, 15% to 18% of which show up once; 7.7% is in the top ten. V trimming: 7 bases; J trimming: 4 bases; junction bases outside the gene matches: 11. Germline CDR1 and CDR2: DFQATT and SNEGSKA (reference sequence). The CDR3 loop spans 15 amino acids.

V and J are TRBV20-1 and TRBJ2-1, with 9 nucleotides matching TRBD2. The TCR comes from a woman under 30 with Graves' hyperthyroidism. Sequenced sample: blood. As DNA, the CDR3 is TGCAGTGGTAACATACTAGCGGGCGATTACAATGAGCAGTTCTTC. Protein: CSGNILAGDYNEQFF.